Following are 22 T cell receptor beta chains from one sample sequenced in a study of T cells in localized non-small cell lung cancer. Produced via immunoSEQ multiplex PCR; TCRdb's table is partial and in-frame only. The sample holds about 130,000 clones; more than 70% are singletons and the top ten take over 1.5%. The input for sequencing was peripheral blood, taken before any cancer treatment. Receptors originate from an older female donor with stage I lung adenocarcinoma.

This clone was recorded once. The chain uses TRBV11-2 and TRBJ2-2, with TRBD1 as a possible D gene (6 bases). The CDR3 consists of 18 residues. Germline values: CDR1 SGHAT, CDR2 FQNNGV. The V and J ends lost 5 bases and 0 bases respectively, with 19 bases between them. For the CDR3, the DNA is TGTGCCAGCAGCCTCAAGGACAGCCGAGCCGCGAACACCGGGGAGCTGTTTTTT. As protein: CASSLKDSRAANTGELFF. Complete variable domain (other parts from reference TRBV11-2 and TRBJ2-2): EAGVAQSPRYKIIEKRQSVAFWCNPISGHATLYWYQQILGQGPKLLIQFQNNGVVDDSQLPKDRFSAERLKGVDSTLKIQPAKLEDSAVYLCASSLKDSRAANTGELFFGEGSRLTVL.

The genes are TRBV9 and TRBJ2-1; D may match TRBD1 or TRBD2 (7 bases each). Germline CDR1 and CDR2: SGDLS and YYNGEE. The CDR3 totals 11 residues. V was cut by 7 bases and J by 13 bases, with 15 bases left in between. The CDR3 protein is CASEGAGDQFF. The CDR3 DNA reads TGTGCCAGCGAGGGGGCGGGAGATCAGTTCTTC. Looking up the rest from reference TRBV9 and TRBJ2-1 gives the full variable domain: DSGVTQTPKHLITATGQRVTLRCSPRSGDLSVYWYQQSLDQGLQFLIQYYNGEERAKGNILERFSAQQFPDLHSELNLSSLELGDSALYFCASEGAGDQFFGPGTRLTVL.

A word on this clone: At one of its ends the junction is not consistent with the germline gene, which may arise from a read error. V usage is TRBV6-1 and J usage is TRBJ2-7, with no clear D. The germline V gene encodes CDR1 MNHNS and CDR2 SASEGT. The length of the CDR3 is 14 residues. CDR3 DNA: TGTGCCAGCAGTACCTATACAGTGGGGTACGGGCAGTACTTC. This gives the protein CASSTYTVGYGQYF.

This rearrangement joins TRBV11-3 to TRBJ2-5; 9 positions match TRBD2. Per the germline V gene, CDR1 is SGHNT and CDR2 is YENEEA. V was clipped by 1 base and J by 1 base; unmatched bases: 1. This CDR3 has 15 residues. CDR3 DNA: TGTGCCAGCAGCTTAGGTAGCGGGAGCCAAGAGACCCAGTACTTC. Its protein product is CASSLGSGSQETQYF.

The rearrangement uses TRBV15 and TRBJ2-2; D is undetermined. This CDR3 contains 14 residues. Germline CDR1 reads LNHNV; CDR2 reads YYDKDF (reference sequence). V lost 3 bases, J lost 2 bases, and 7 bases lay in between. CDR3 bases: TGTGCCACCAGCAGGGATCTAAACACCGGGGAGCTGTTTTTT. Amino acid sequence: CATSRDLNTGELFF.

The chain links TRBV7-8 to TRBJ2-1; D perhaps matches TRBD2 (5 bases). The CDR3 is 17 amino acids. The V end was cut by 2 bases, the J end by 9 bases, with 23 bases between. Germline loops: CDR1 SGHVS, CDR2 FQNEAQ. The CDR3 sequence is CASSLTNSDWIRGEQFF. DNA for the CDR3: TGTGCCAGCAGCTTAACTAACTCGGACTGGATCCGGGGTGAGCAGTTCTTC.

The chain couples TRBV15 to TRBJ1-1, with D perhaps TRBD1 (6 bases). Trimming shortened V by 0 bases and J by 5 bases, and 22 bases separated the two germline ends. Germline V CDR1 and CDR2: LNHNV, YYDKDF (reference sequence). This CDR3 is 18 amino acids long. The CDR3 nucleotides are TGTGCCACCAGCAGAGATTTACGGGCGGGGGCGCCTAAAACTGAAGCTTTCTTT. Translating gives CATSRDLRAGAPKTEAFF.

This clone has only one observation. The chain couples TRBV5-1 to TRBJ2-1; tentatively, D is TRBD2 (5 bases). Trimming took 4 bases from V and 0 from J, leaving 11 bases between them. This CDR3 contains 15 residues. Germline V gives CDR1 SGHRS, CDR2 YFSETQ. As DNA, the CDR3 is TGCGCCAGCAGCCGGGTGGAGGTCTCCTACAATGAGCAGTTCTTC. It specifies CASSRVEVSYNEQFF.

This clone has a single count. V is TRBV7-6 and J is TRBJ2-7, with 8 bases fitting TRBD2. The V segment lost 4 bases and the J segment 5 bases; nucleotides outside the gene matches: 13. Germline V CDR1 and CDR2: SGHVS, FNYEAQ. This CDR3 contains 16 residues. The CDR3 sequence is CASSWATGGLVNEQYF. The CDR3 DNA reads TGTGCCAGCAGCTGGGCGACTGGGGGACTAGTAAACGAGCAGTACTTC.

The V call is TRBV19, the J call TRBJ2-1, with TRBD2 matching over 8 bases. V was pared by 4 bases and J by 2 bases, with 7 bases of the junction left unmatched. Germline V gene lookup returns CDR1 LNHDA and CDR2 SQIVND (reference sequence). This CDR3 region has 16 residues. The CDR3 spells CASSTQREFPYNEQFF. The CDR3 bases are TGTGCCAGTAGTACTCAGCGGGAGTTTCCCTACAATGAGCAGTTCTTC.

The V gene is TRBV11-2, the J gene TRBJ2-2, with a weak D call TRBD2 (5 bases). V was shortened by 4 bases and J by 0 bases, with 12 bases between the two germline ends. Germline V gene sequence: CDR1 SGHAT, CDR2 FQNNGV. The CDR3 runs to 16 residues. Here the CDR3 reads CASSWATIPNTGELFF. The CDR3, as DNA: TGTGCCAGCAGCTGGGCGACTATCCCGAACACCGGGGAGCTGTTTTTT.

This sequence joins TRBV2 and TRBJ2-3, with TRBD2 identical over 9 bases. Losses at the gene ends were 5 bases for V and 4 bases for J; bases not matched to a gene: 10. Germline loops: CDR1 SNHLY, CDR2 FYNNEI. This CDR3 region has 16 residues. CDR3 in amino acids: CASSPWGSGSSDTQYF. CDR3 DNA: TGTGCCAGCAGTCCCTGGGGTAGCGGGAGTTCAGATACGCAGTATTTT.

V gene TRBV9 combines with J gene TRBJ1-5; TRBD1 might be the D (5 bases). The CDR3 length is 15 residues. V lost 0 bases to trimming and J lost 7 bases, with 14 bases between them. Germline V lookup: CDR1 SGDLS, CDR2 YYNGEE. CDR3 protein: CASSVEGDGAQPQHF. CDR3 DNA sequence: TGTGCCAGCAGCGTAGAGGGCGACGGGGCACAGCCCCAGCATTTT.

This sequence joins TRBV27 and TRBJ2-2, with TRBD1 matching over 7 bases. The V gene's germline CDR1 is MNHEY and CDR2 SMNVEV (reference sequence). Losses at the gene ends were 6 bases for V and 1 base for J; bases not matched to a gene: 2. The CDR3 runs to 14 residues. The CDR3 loop reads CASRRGQNTGELFF. CDR3 coding DNA: TGTGCCAGCAGGAGGGGGCAGAACACCGGGGAGCTGTTTTTT.

This chain links TRBV15 with TRBJ1-1, with 8 nucleotides matching TRBD1. From germline, CDR1 is LNHNV and CDR2 YYDKDF (reference sequence). Unmatched junction bases numbered 8, after V lost 5 bases and J lost 0 bases. The CDR3 totals 16 residues. Here the CDR3 DNA reads TGTGCCACCAGCCACAAAACAGGGGGTCTGAACACTGAAGCTTTCTTT. Amino acids: CATSHKTGGLNTEAFF. Based on the CDR3 plus reference TRBV15 and TRBJ1-1, the full variable domain is DAMVIQNPRYQVTQFGKPVTLSCSQTLNHNVMYWYQQKSSQAPKLLFHYYDKDFNNEADTPDNFQSRRPNTSFCFLDIRSPGLGDTAMYLCATSHKTGGLNTEAFFGQGTRLTVV.

The chain has TRBV19 and TRBJ1-3; D is uncertain. The length of the CDR3 is 11 residues. Germline V CDR1 and CDR2: LNHDA, SQIVND (reference sequence). Trimming left V 8 bases short and J 2 bases short, with 4 bases between. CDR3 bases: TGTGCCAGTGTAACTGGAAACACCATATATTTT. This translates into CASVTGNTIYF.

The chain joins TRBV28 to TRBJ1-2; TRBD1 is a possible D gene (5 bases). This CDR3 has 12 amino acids. Germline CDR1 and CDR2: MDHEN and SYDVKM. Trimming pared 5 bases from V and 9 bases from J, leaving 13 bases between. CDR3: CASSGRQGSYTF. CDR3 in DNA: TGTGCCAGCAGTGGTCGCCAGGGTAGCTACACCTTC.

The gene calls are TRBV7-6 and TRBJ2-7; D perhaps matches TRBD2 (6 bases). Germline values: CDR1 SGHVS, CDR2 FNYEAQ. This CDR3 region has 14 residues. V lost 5 bases and J lost 6, with 17 bases in between. The CDR3: CASSPPGRLSEQYF. For the CDR3, the DNA is TGTGCCAGCAGCCCGCCGGGGAGGTTAAGCGAGCAGTACTTC.

The gene calls are TRBV2 and TRBJ1-2; D remains ambiguous. CDR3 length: 13 amino acids. The ends were cut back, 3 bases at V and 3 bases at J, with 8 bases in the middle. Germline CDR1 and CDR2: SNHLY and FYNNEI. The CDR3 here is CASSDLSYYGYTF. CDR3 DNA sequence: TGTGCCAGCAGTGATCTCTCTTACTATGGCTACACCTTC. Full variable domain (missing parts from reference TRBV2 and TRBJ1-2): EPEVTQTPSHQVTQMGQEVILRCVPISNHLYFYWYRQILGQKVEFLVSFYNNEISEKSEIFDDQFSVERPDGSNFTLKIRSTKLEDSAMYFCASSDLSYYGYTFGSGTRLTVV.

The chain links TRBV19 to TRBJ1-5; no firm D call. The CDR3 is 15 amino acids. CDR1 LNHDA and CDR2 SQIVND come from the germline V gene (reference sequence). Trimming pared 3 bases from V and 3 bases from J, leaving 12 bases between. CDR3 sequence reads: CASSISDIYNQPQHF. CDR3 bases: TGTGCCAGTAGTATCTCCGACATATACAATCAGCCCCAGCATTTT.

This chain uses TRBV2 with TRBJ2-1, with 10 positions matching TRBD2. Germline trimming cut 8 bases from V and 8 bases from J; bases unmatched to any gene: 9. Germline V gene sequence: CDR1 SNHLY, CDR2 FYNNEI. The CDR3 sequence is 14 residues long. CDR3 region: CASQRSGRADEQFF. In DNA, the CDR3 is TGTGCCAGCCAAAGGAGCGGGAGGGCCGATGAGCAGTTCTTC.

The chain has TRBV4-1 and TRBJ1-1; D is undetermined. Per the germline V gene, CDR1 is MGHRA and CDR2 is YSYEKL. This CDR3 has 15 residues. The germline V and J ends were trimmed by 6 bases and 1 base, with 15 bases remaining between them. CDR3 nucleotides: TGCGCCAGCAGTCCACTAGCGAATCGGAACACTGAAGCTTTCTTT. Protein sequence: CASSPLANRNTEAFF.